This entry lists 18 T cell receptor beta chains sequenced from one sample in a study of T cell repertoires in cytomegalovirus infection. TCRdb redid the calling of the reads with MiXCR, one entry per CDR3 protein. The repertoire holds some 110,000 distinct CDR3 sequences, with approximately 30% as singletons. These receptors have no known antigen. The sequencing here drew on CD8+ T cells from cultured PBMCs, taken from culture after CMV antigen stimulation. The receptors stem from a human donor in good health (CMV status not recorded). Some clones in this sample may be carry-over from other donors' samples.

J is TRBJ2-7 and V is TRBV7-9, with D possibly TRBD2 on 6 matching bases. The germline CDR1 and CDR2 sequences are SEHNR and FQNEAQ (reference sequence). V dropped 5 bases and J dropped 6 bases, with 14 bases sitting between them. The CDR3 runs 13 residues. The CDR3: CASSGGGESEQYF. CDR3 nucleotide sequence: TGTGCCAGCAGCGGAGGAGGGGAGAGCGAGCAGTACTTC.

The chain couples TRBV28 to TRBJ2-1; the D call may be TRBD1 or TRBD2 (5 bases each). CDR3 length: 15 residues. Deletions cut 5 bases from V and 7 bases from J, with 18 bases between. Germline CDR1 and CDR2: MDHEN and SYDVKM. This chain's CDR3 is CASSETGTWGNEQFF. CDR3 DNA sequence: TGTGCCAGCAGTGAGACGGGGACCTGGGGGAATGAGCAGTTCTTC. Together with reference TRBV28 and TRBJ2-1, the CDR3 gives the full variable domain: DVKVTQSSRYLVKRTGEKVFLECVQDMDHENMFWYRQDPGLGLRLIYFSYDVKMKEKGDIPEGYSVSREKKERFSLILESASTNQTSMYLCASSETGTWGNEQFFGPGTRLTVL.

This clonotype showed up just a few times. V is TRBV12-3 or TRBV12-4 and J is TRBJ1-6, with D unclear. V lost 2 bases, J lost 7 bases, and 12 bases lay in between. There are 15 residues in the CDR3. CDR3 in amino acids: CASSLRSLGNSPLHF. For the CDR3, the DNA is TGTGCCAGCAGTTTAAGATCCCTGGGGAATTCACCCCTCCACTTT.

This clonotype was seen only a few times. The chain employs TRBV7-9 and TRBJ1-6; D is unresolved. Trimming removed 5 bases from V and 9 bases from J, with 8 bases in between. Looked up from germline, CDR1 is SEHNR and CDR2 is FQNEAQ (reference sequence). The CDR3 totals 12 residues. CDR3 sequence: CASSPEGSPLHF. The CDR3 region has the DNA TGTGCCAGCAGCCCGGAGGGTTCACCCCTCCACTTT.

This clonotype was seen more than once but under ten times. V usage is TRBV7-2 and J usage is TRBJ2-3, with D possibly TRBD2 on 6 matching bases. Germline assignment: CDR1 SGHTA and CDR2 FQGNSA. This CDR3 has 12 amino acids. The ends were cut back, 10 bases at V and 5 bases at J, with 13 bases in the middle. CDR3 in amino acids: CATRGLVDTQYF. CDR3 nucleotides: TGTGCCACACGGGGGTTAGTAGATACGCAGTATTTT.

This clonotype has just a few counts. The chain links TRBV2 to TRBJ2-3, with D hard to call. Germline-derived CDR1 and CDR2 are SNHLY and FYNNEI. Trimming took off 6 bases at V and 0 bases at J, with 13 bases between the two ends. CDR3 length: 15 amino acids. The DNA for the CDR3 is TGTGCCAGCAGGGGAACAGAACCTAGCACAGATACGCAGTATTTT. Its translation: CASRGTEPSTDTQYF.

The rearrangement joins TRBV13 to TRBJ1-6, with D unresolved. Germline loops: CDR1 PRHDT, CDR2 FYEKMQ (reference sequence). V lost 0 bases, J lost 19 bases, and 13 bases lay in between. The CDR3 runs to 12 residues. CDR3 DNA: TGTGCCAGCAGCTTAGGCCAAACGCCGGGGCACTTT. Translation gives CASSLGQTPGHF. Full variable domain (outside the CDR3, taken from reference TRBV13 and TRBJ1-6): AAGVIQSPRHLIKEKRETATLKCYPIPRHDTVYWYQQGPGQDPQFLISFYEKMQSDKGSIPDRFSAQQFSDYHSELNMSSLELGDSALYFCASSLGQTPGHFGNGTRLTVT.

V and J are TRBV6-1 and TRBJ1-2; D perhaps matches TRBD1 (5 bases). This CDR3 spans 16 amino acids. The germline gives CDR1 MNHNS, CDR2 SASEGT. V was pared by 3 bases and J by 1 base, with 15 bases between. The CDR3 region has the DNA TGTGCCAGCAGTGAGGGGCTTCTGACAAATAACTATGGCTACACCTTC. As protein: CASSEGLLTNNYGYTF.

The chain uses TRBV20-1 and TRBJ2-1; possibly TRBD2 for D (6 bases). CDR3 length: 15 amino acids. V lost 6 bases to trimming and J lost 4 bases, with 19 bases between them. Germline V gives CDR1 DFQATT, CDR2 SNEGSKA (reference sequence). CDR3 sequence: CSASTTRGVYNEQFF. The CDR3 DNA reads TGCAGTGCCTCCACGACGCGGGGTGTTTACAATGAGCAGTTCTTC.

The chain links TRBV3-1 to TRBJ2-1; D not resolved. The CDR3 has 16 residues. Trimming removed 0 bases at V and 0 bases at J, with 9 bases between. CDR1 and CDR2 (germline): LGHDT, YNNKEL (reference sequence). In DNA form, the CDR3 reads TGTGCCAGCAGCCAAGATATAGGCAGCTCCTACAATGAGCAGTTCTTC. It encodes CASSQDIGSSYNEQFF.

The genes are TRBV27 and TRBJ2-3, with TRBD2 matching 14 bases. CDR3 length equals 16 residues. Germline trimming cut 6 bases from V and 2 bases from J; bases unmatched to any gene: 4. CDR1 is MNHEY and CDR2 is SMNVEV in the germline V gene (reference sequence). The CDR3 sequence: CASSQTSGGATDTQYF. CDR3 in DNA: TGTGCCAGCAGCCAGACTAGCGGGGGGGCCACAGATACGCAGTATTTT.

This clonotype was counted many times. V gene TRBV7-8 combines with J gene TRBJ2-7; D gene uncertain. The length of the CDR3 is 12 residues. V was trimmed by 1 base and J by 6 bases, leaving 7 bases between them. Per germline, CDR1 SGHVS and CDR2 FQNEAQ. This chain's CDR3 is CASSLGYREQYF. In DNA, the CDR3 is TGTGCCAGCAGCTTAGGCTACCGCGAGCAGTACTTC.

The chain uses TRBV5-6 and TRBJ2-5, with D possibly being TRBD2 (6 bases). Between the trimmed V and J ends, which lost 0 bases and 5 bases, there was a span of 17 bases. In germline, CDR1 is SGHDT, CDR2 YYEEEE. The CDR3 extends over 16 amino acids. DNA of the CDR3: TGTGCCAGCAGCTTGGTTAGCGGTAAGGATCGGGAGACCCAGTACTTC. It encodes CASSLVSGKDRETQYF.

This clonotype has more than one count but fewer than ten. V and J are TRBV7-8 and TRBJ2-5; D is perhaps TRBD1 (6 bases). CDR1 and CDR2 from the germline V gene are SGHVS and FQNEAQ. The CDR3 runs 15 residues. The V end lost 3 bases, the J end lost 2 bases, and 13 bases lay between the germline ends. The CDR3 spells CASSLSPGTQETQYF. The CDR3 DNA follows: TGTGCCAGCAGCTTGTCCCCGGGGACACAAGAGACCCAGTACTTC.

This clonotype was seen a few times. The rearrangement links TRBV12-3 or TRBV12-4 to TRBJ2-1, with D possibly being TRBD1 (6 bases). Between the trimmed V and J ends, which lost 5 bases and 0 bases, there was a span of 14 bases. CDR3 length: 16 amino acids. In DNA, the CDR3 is TGTGCCAGCAGTCCGATTACAGGGACCTCCTACAATGAGCAGTTCTTC. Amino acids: CASSPITGTSYNEQFF.

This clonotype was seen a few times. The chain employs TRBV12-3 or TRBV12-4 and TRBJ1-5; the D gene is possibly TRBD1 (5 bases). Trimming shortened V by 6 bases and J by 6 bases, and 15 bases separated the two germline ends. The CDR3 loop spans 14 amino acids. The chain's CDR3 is CASRSGGIGQPQHF. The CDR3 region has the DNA TGTGCCAGCAGGTCGGGGGGAATAGGTCAGCCCCAGCATTTT.

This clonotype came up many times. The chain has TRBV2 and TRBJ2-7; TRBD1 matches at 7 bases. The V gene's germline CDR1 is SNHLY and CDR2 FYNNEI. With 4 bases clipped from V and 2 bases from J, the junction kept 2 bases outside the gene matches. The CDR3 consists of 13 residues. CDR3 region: CASSGQGTYEQYF. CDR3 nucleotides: TGTGCCAGCAGTGGACAGGGCACCTACGAGCAGTACTTC.

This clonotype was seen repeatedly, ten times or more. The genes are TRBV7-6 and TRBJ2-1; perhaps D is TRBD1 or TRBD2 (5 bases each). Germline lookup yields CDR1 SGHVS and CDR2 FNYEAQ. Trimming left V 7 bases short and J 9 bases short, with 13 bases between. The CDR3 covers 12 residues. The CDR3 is CASTETGREQFF. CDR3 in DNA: TGTGCCAGCACCGAAACGGGGCGTGAGCAGTTCTTC.